A selection of T cell receptor beta chains follows, all from one sample in a study of blood T cell repertoires in COVID-19. Clones were sequenced by immunoSEQ multiplex PCR, and TCRdb holds only the in-frame ones, with some missing. The data hold fewer than 250,000 clones, with 86% observed a single time. Sequencing used PBMCs or T cells enriched from blood (not recorded which). The receptor set was obtained from a woman aged 40 to 49 with acute COVID-19. The conserved cysteine and the conserved F or W are not part of the CDR3 here. The order of the fields is V gene, J gene, CDR3 protein.

TRBV7-9	TRBJ1-5	ASSLGDGGNQPQH
TRBV30	TRBJ1-5	AWSQGSLVNQPQH
TRBV29-1	TRBJ1-1	SGQRGSSDTEAF
TRBV6-1	TRBJ2-1	ASSEGRRTRSSYNEQF
TRBV7-2	TRBJ2-2	ASSASQGYGGELF
TRBV4-1	TRBJ1-3	ASSQDQRSSGNTIY
TRBV4-1	TRBJ2-1	ASSQDGGRSYNEQF
TRBV7-2	TRBJ2-1	ASGPDRGENNEQF
TRBV18	TRBJ1-1	ASSLRTVSNTEAF
TRBV18	TRBJ1-5	ASSPPDRGPNQPQH
TRBV11-2	TRBJ2-7	ASGPIRGQGNNEQY
TRBV7-9	TRBJ1-2	ASSLSPPSDGYT
TRBV11-3	TRBJ1-1	ASSLDLTPRGTEAF
TRBV18	TRBJ2-3	ASSPGLAGSTDTQY
TRBV30	TRBJ1-6	ARGAGWNSPLH
TRBV27	TRBJ2-7	ASSSHLNYEQY
TRBV5-4	TRBJ2-1	ASSLALEEQF
TRBV18	TRBJ2-7	ASSPSGAREQY
TRBV5-1	TRBJ2-1	ASSLGQLLSYNEQF
TRBV20-1	TRBJ1-2	SARLGGGYT
TRBV4-1	TRBJ1-1	ASSQIVPRTGGALNTEAF
TRBV28	TRBJ2-1	ASSSPGGGGSYNEQF
TRBV30	TRBJ1-5	AWSLTGTGNQPQH